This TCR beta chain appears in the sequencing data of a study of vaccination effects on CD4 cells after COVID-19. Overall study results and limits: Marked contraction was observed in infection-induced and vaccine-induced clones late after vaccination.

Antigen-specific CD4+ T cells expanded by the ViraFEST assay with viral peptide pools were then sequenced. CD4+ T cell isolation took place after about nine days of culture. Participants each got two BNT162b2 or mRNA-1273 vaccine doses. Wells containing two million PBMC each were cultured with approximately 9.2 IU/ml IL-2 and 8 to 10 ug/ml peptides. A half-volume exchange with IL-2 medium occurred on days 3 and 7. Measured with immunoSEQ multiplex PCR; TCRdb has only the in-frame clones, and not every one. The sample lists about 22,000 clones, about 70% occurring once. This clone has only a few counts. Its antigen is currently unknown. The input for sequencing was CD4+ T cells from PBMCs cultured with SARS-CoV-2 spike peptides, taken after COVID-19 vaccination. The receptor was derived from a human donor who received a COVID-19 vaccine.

For the CDR3, the DNA is TGTGCCAGTACTCCACCTCGAGGCAGATTCAATGAGCAGTTCTTC. It yields the protein CASTPPRGRFNEQFF. The chain couples TRBV19 to TRBJ2-1; no definite D call. The CDR3 loop spans 15 amino acids. Trimming took 7 bases from V and 6 from J, leaving 19 bases between them. The V gene's germline CDR1 is LNHDA and CDR2 SQIVND (reference sequence).